These 7 T cell receptor beta chains originate from one sample sequenced in a study of CD8+ T cells in alopecia areata. Sequencing relied on a cDNA template that was reverse transcribed from extracted RNA. Repertoires were generated with immunoSEQ multiplex PCR, while TCRdb's copy carries only in-frame clones and drops some. The sample yields hundreds of thousands of clones, 67% seen once. Sequencing used CD4+ T cells sorted from blood, obtained at week 0. These receptors came from a human donor with alopecia areata.

This chain joins TRBV9 and TRBJ2-5, with TRBD2 identical over 8 bases. Germline V gene data show CDR1 as SGDLS and CDR2 as YYNGEE. J gave up 2 bases and V 0 bases, and 6 bases lay outside the gene matches. The CDR3 loop spans 16 amino acids. The CDR3 reads CASSVGLAGAQETQYF. The DNA of the CDR3 is TGTGCCAGCAGCGTAGGTCTAGCGGGTGCGCAAGAGACCCAGTACTTC.

The gene calls are TRBV29-1 and TRBJ2-1, with D possibly TRBD1 on 5 matching bases. The germline V gene has CDR1 SQVTM and CDR2 ANQGSEA. This CDR3 region has 11 residues. V was trimmed by 7 bases and J by 7 bases, leaving 11 bases between them. The CDR3 loop reads CSGETGNEQFF. The CDR3 DNA sequence: TGCAGCGGGGAAACAGGTAATGAGCAGTTCTTC.

The chain couples TRBV5-1 to TRBJ2-7; 9 nucleotides align to TRBD1. CDR1 is SGHRS, CDR2 YFSETQ, per germline. J lost 4 bases, V lost 1 base, and 21 bases had no gene match. The CDR3 contains 20 residues. The DNA of the CDR3 is TGCGCCAGCAGCTTGTCGACTATGCTGGGGGACAGGGCCTCGAAGTACGAGCAGTACTTC. Translating it yields CASSLSTMLGDRASKYEQYF.

With regard to this clone: A read error may produce the germline difference seen at one junction end. The J gene is TRBJ1-1, the V gene TRBV2; perhaps TRBD1 as D (5 bases). This CDR3 is 9 amino acids long. CDR1 is SNHLY, CDR2 FYNNEI, per germline. DNA for the CDR3: TGTGCCAGCAGTGAATCGGGACCGTTT. It encodes CASSESGPF.

The chain links TRBV5-1 to TRBJ2-7, with 8 nucleotides matching TRBD2. Germline CDR1 reads SGHRS; CDR2 reads YFSETQ. CDR3 length: 14 amino acids. The junction had 7 bases not matched to a gene; V was cut back by 2 bases and J by 6 bases. The CDR3 region has the DNA TGCGCCAGCAGCTTCGTAGCGGGGCTCGTCGAGCAGTACTTC. Protein: CASSFVAGLVEQYF.

The chain is built from TRBV11-3 and TRBJ1-1, with no clear D. Germline V gene data show CDR1 as SGHNT and CDR2 as YENEEA. The CDR3 is 13 residues long. V shed 3 bases and J shed 1 base, with 6 bases lying between them. Here the CDR3 reads CASSFGQNTEAFF. The CDR3 DNA reads TGTGCCAGCAGCTTTGGCCAGAACACTGAAGCTTTCTTT.

The J gene is TRBJ1-3, the V gene TRBV6-5; D is unresolved. V lost 4 bases and J lost 1, with 2 bases in between. The CDR3 has 12 residues. CDR1 is MNHEY, CDR2 SVGAGI, per germline. The CDR3 DNA reads as TGTGCCAGCAGTTTTTCTGGAAACACCATATATTTT. It codes for CASSFSGNTIYF.